The 25 T cell receptor beta chains below come from one sample, sequenced in a study of blood T cell repertoires in COVID-19 (TCRdb year 2020). The library came from the immunoSEQ multiplex PCR assay. TCRdb mirrors the immuneACCESS table, restricted to in-frame sequences. Some clones are absent from its copies; in checked studies, under half trace to an unresolved V gene, and the reason for the others is unknown. This sample lists about 360,000 clones; 70% to 90% were detected once. The ten largest clonotypes hold about 1.9% of the sample. The specimen was PBMCs or T cells enriched from blood (not recorded which). All receptors derive from a middle-aged man in a cohort exposed to, infected with or recovered from COVID-19 (not recorded which).

The chain employs TRBV7-9 and TRBJ1-1; no reliable D call. CDR3 length: 14 residues. Germline V gives CDR1 SEHNR, CDR2 FQNEAQ (reference sequence). Trimming shortened V by 0 bases and J by 0 bases, and 5 bases separated the two germline ends. For the CDR3, the DNA is TGTGCCAGCAGCTTAGCACAACTGAACACTGAAGCTTTCTTT. This sequence encodes CASSLAQLNTEAFF.

In nucleotides, the CDR3 is TGTGCCAGCAGCCACGCTAGCTCTGGAAACACCATATATTTT. Residues: CASSHASSGNTIYF. The V and J genes are TRBV3-1 (or the pseudogene TRBV3-2) and TRBJ1-3; no clear D. From germline, CDR1 is LGHDT and CDR2 YNNKEL (reference sequence). Trimming took 3 bases from V and 0 from J, leaving 6 bases between them. The CDR3 is made up of 14 amino acids.

About this clone itself: Other DNA sequences in this sample translate to the same CDR3. The chain uses TRBV30 and TRBJ1-4, with 12 bases aligning to TRBD1. Germline CDR1 and CDR2: GTSNPN and SVGIG (reference sequence). This CDR3 has 15 residues. After removal of 7 bases from V and 7 bases from J, the junction contained 10 bases not matched to a gene. The CDR3 region has the DNA TGTGCCTTGTTGGGACAGGGGGCGCGGGGTGAAAAACTGTTTTTT. Translated: CALLGQGARGEKLFF.

The chain couples TRBV18 to TRBJ1-4; D is undetermined. V was shortened by 4 bases and J by 3 bases, with 12 bases between the two germline ends. CDR3 length equals 15 residues. Germline lookup yields CDR1 KGHSH and CDR2 LQKENI. The CDR3 here is CASSRATLPNEKLFF. Here the CDR3 DNA reads TGTGCCAGCTCACGGGCAACGCTACCTAATGAAAAACTGTTTTTT.

The chain employs TRBV27 and TRBJ2-3, with 7 bases that match TRBD2. There are 16 residues in the CDR3. With V trimmed by 8 bases and J by 3 bases, 14 bases remained unmatched. Germline CDR1 is MNHEY and CDR2 is SMNVEV (reference sequence). The CDR3: CASGTLSGKGTDTQYF. The CDR3 nucleotides read TGTGCCAGCGGAACCCTAAGCGGGAAAGGGACAGATACGCAGTATTTT.

J is TRBJ2-1 and V is TRBV9, with D possibly matching TRBD2 (5 bases). Germline CDR1 and CDR2: SGDLS and YYNGEE. The CDR3 runs 15 residues. Trimming stripped 0 bases from V and 4 bases from J, with 11 bases between. As DNA, the CDR3 is TGTGCCAGCAGCGTAGGCGCGGAGGCATACAATGAGCAGTTCTTC. This gives the protein CASSVGAEAYNEQFF.

The V call is TRBV15, the J call TRBJ1-1, with 8 bases fitting TRBD1. V gave up 5 bases and J gave up 4 bases; unmatched junction bases: 3. Looked up from germline, CDR1 is LNHNV and CDR2 is YYDKDF (reference sequence). This CDR3 is built from 13 residues. DNA for the CDR3: TGTGCCACCAGCTGGACAGGGAGCACTGAAGCTTTCTTT. Encoded protein: CATSWTGSTEAFF.

The chain uses TRBV30 and TRBJ2-7; TRBD1 might be the D (5 bases). With 1 base removed from V and 5 bases from J, the gap between germline ends came to 9 bases. Looked up from germline, CDR1 is GTSNPN and CDR2 is SVGIG (reference sequence). The CDR3 covers 12 residues. Written as DNA, the CDR3 is TGTGCCTGGAGTGGTGACAGCAACGAGCAGTACTTC. Protein product: CAWSGDSNEQYF.

The genes are TRBV5-1 and TRBJ1-2; no reliable D call. The V gene's germline CDR1 is SGHRS and CDR2 YFSETQ. Trimming pared 0 bases from V and 8 bases from J, leaving 11 bases between. The CDR3 covers 13 residues. The CDR3 nucleotides are TGCGCCAGCAGCTTGGATGGGCCCCGCGGCTACACCTTC. Its translation: CASSLDGPRGYTF.

The chain has TRBV5-1 and TRBJ2-3; 16 bases are shared with TRBD2. This CDR3 comprises 18 residues. Germline-derived CDR1 and CDR2 are SGHRS and YFSETQ. Losses at the gene ends were 3 bases for V and 0 bases for J; bases not matched to a gene: 4. The DNA for the CDR3 is TGCGCCAGCAGCTCGGGACTAGCGGGAGGGTTTAGCACAGATACGCAGTATTTT. Amino acids: CASSSGLAGGFSTDTQYF.

The chain links TRBV5-1 to TRBJ2-1; 13 positions agree with TRBD2. Germline V CDR1 and CDR2: SGHRS, YFSETQ. The junction had 1 base not matched to a gene; V was cut back by 4 bases and J by 3 bases. This CDR3 is 15 amino acids long. CDR3 loop: CASSGTSGNYNEQFF. The CDR3 nucleotides are TGCGCCAGCAGCGGGACTAGCGGGAACTACAATGAGCAGTTCTTC. The full variable domain, its missing parts supplied by reference TRBV5-1 and TRBJ2-1, is KAGVTQTPRYLIKTRGQQVTLSCSPISGHRSVSWYQQTPGQGLQFLFEYFSETQRNKGNFPGRFSGRQFSNSRSEMNVSTLELGDSALYLCASSGTSGNYNEQFFGPGTRLTVL.

This clone showed up just once. The chain joins TRBV5-1 to TRBJ2-7; 10 nucleotides align to TRBD2. The CDR3 runs 18 residues. The germline CDR1 and CDR2 sequences are SGHRS and YFSETQ. Unmatched junction bases numbered 12, after V lost 0 bases and J lost 3 bases. CDR3 sequence reads: CASSLAASGSSGSYEQYF. In nucleotides, the CDR3 is TGCGCCAGCAGCTTGGCTGCTAGCGGGAGTTCAGGTAGCTACGAGCAGTACTTC.

The chain links TRBV28 to TRBJ1-1, with a possible D match to TRBD1 (5 bases). V gave up 7 bases and J gave up 3 bases, with 21 bases separating them. Germline V lookup: CDR1 MDHEN, CDR2 SYDVKM. The CDR3 spans 16 residues. The CDR3 DNA sequence: TGTGCCAGCATGGAACTTAACGGGGGACGTGACACTGAAGCTTTCTTT. The encoded protein is CASMELNGGRDTEAFF.

This chain links TRBV5-1 with TRBJ2-7, with 10 bases matching TRBD1. The CDR3 is 13 residues long. From germline, CDR1 is SGHRS and CDR2 YFSETQ. The V gene end was trimmed by 7 bases and the J gene end by 4 bases; junction bases not matched to a gene: 5. The CDR3 loop reads CASSGTGAYEQYF. CDR3 sequence (DNA): TGCGCCAGCTCCGGGACAGGGGCTTACGAGCAGTACTTC.

This clone was seen only once. This CDR3 is also generated by other DNA sequences in the sample. This chain joins TRBV18 and TRBJ1-5, with TRBD1 as a possible D gene (6 bases). The CDR3 consists of 15 residues. Trimming cost V 0 bases and J 6 bases, with 12 bases left between them. CDR1 and CDR2 from the germline V gene are KGHSH and LQKENI. CDR3 in DNA: TGTGCCAGCTCACCACCGGGGGGGGCGGGTCAGCCCCAGCATTTT. Translated, it gives CASSPPGGAGQPQHF. Using reference TRBV18 and TRBJ1-5 for the parts outside the CDR3, the full variable domain is NAGVMQNPRHLVRRRGQEARLRCSPMKGHSHVYWYRQLPEEGLKFMVYLQKENIIDESGMPKERFSAEFPKEGPSILRIQQVVRGDSAAYFCASSPPGGAGQPQHFGDGTRLSIL.

The chain is built from TRBV7-2 and TRBJ2-7, with no clear D. The CDR3 runs to 14 residues. Germline V gene sequence: CDR1 SGHTA, CDR2 FQGNSA. Trimming took 5 bases from V and 2 from J, leaving 13 bases between them. The chain's CDR3 is CASSPRFRPYEQYF. DNA of the CDR3: TGTGCCAGCAGCCCTCGGTTCCGTCCCTACGAGCAGTACTTC.

The V and J genes are TRBV5-6 and TRBJ2-7; maybe TRBD2 (5 bases). The CDR3 is 14 amino acids. Trimming removed 0 bases at V and 1 base at J, with 8 bases between. Germline V CDR1 and CDR2: SGHDT, YYEEEE. CDR3 region: CASSLGTASYEQYF. The DNA of the CDR3 is TGTGCCAGCAGCTTGGGGACTGCATCCTACGAGCAGTACTTC.

V usage is TRBV7-9 and J usage is TRBJ2-1; perhaps TRBD2 as D (6 bases). V shed 7 bases and J shed 9 bases, with 16 bases lying between them. CDR3 length: 13 residues. Germline CDR1 reads SEHNR; CDR2 reads FQNEAQ (reference sequence). Here the CDR3 DNA reads TGTGCCAGCATACGGGAGTCGACCGGTGAGCAGTTCTTC. Residues: CASIRESTGEQFF.

This clone was seen more than once but under ten times. The chain carries TRBV5-1 and TRBJ2-1; perhaps TRBD2 as D (6 bases). Trimming removed 2 bases from V and 7 bases from J, with 19 bases in between. This CDR3 region has 16 residues. From germline, CDR1 is SGHRS and CDR2 YFSETQ. The chain's CDR3 is CASSLSGSVVLNEQFF. CDR3 DNA sequence: TGCGCCAGCAGCTTATCCGGGAGTGTCGTGTTGAATGAGCAGTTCTTC.

The chain is built from TRBV7-9 and TRBJ2-5; 7 bases fit TRBD2. The CDR3 contains 17 residues. Germline-derived CDR1 and CDR2 are SEHNR and FQNEAQ (reference sequence). Trimming removed 5 bases from V and 2 bases from J; junction bases left unmatched: 14. CDR3 loop: CASSPPPAGIGQETQYF. Here the CDR3 DNA reads TGTGCCAGCAGCCCGCCCCCAGCGGGAATAGGGCAAGAGACCCAGTACTTC.

The genes are TRBV3-1 (or the pseudogene TRBV3-2) and TRBJ2-3, with a weak D call TRBD1 (6 bases). CDR3 size: 15 residues. V was clipped by 1 base and J by 4 bases, with 12 bases between them. CDR1 is LGHDT, CDR2 YNNKEL, per germline (reference sequence). CDR3 coding DNA: TGTGCCAGCAGCCAAGTTAGGGGGAGCGCAGATACGCAGTATTTT. Translating gives CASSQVRGSADTQYF.

The chain carries TRBV7-2 and TRBJ1-5, with 8 nucleotides matching TRBD1. Germline V gene lookup returns CDR1 SGHTA and CDR2 FQGNSA. Trimming at V came to 1 base and at J to 4 bases, leaving 0 bases not matched to a gene. CDR3 length: 14 amino acids. The CDR3 sequence is CASSLGTGNQPQHF. Written as DNA, the CDR3 is TGTGCCAGCAGCTTAGGGACAGGGAATCAGCCCCAGCATTTT.

The V and J genes are TRBV12-5 and TRBJ1-1; D is unclear. There are 19 residues in the CDR3. The V gene lost 0 bases and the J gene lost 1 base, with 21 bases spanning the gap. Germline V gene sequence: CDR1 LGHNT, CDR2 FRNRAP. The CDR3 coding sequence is TGTGCTAGTGGTTTGGTACTGGGTACTGACTACCGAGCGAACACTGAAGCTTTCTTT. Translating it yields CASGLVLGTDYRANTEAFF.

The chain uses TRBV6-5 and TRBJ2-3; 7 positions match TRBD1. The germline V gene has CDR1 MNHEY and CDR2 SVGAGI. The CDR3 covers 14 residues. The trim removed 6 bases at V and 6 bases at J, leaving 9 bases unmatched. The CDR3 DNA reads TGTGCCAGCAGAACAGGGGAATTTTCGGATACGCAGTATTTT. Its translation is CASRTGEFSDTQYF.

This chain uses TRBV6-5 with TRBJ2-5; 8 positions match TRBD1. V lost 7 bases to trimming and J lost 2 bases; unmatched junction nucleotides: 9. CDR1 is MNHEY, CDR2 SVGAGI, per germline. CDR3 length: 15 amino acids. The CDR3: CASKNYRGRQETQYF. As DNA, the CDR3 is TGTGCCAGCAAAAACTACAGGGGGAGGCAAGAGACCCAGTACTTC.